These T cell receptor beta chains were read from a single sample in a study of blood T cell repertoires in COVID-19. Libraries were prepared by immunoSEQ multiplex PCR; TCRdb keeps only in-frame clonotypes and omits some of them. Of approximately 250,000 clones listed, 86% are singletons. Sequencing was performed on peripheral blood. The receptors come from a young man with active or convalescent COVID-19. The CDR3 runs from the conserved cysteine through the conserved F or W. The D gene is left open where the match is weak. Only part of the rows carry a size: once, few, many, or a class if the clone is expanded.

D	size	V	J	CDR3	DNA
TRBD2	NA	TRBV11-2	TRBJ2-5	CASSAGTSGDQETQYF	TGTGCCAGCAGCGCCGGGACTAGCGGGGACCAAGAGACCCAGTACTTC
NA	NA	TRBV10-3	TRBJ1-2	CAISDRGKRF	TGTGCCATCAGTGATAGAGGAAAACGCTTC
NA	NA	TRBV29-1	TRBJ1-5	CSVERPRGGVNQPQHF	TGCAGCGTTGAACGACCCCGAGGAGGGGTAAATCAGCCCCAGCATTTT
TRBD2	once	TRBV3-1/TRBV3-2	TRBJ2-3	CASSQETSGGEADTQYF	TGTGCCAGCAGCCAAGAGACTAGCGGGGGGGAGGCAGATACGCAGTATTTT
TRBD2	once	TRBV7-6	TRBJ2-1	CASSLSSGGDEQFF	TGTGCCAGCAGCCTGTCTAGCGGGGGCGATGAGCAGTTCTTC
TRBD1	NA	TRBV7-9	TRBJ1-2	CASSLDRGGYGYTF	TGTGCCAGCAGCTTAGACAGGGGAGGTTATGGCTACACCTTC
TRBD2	NA	TRBV7-9	TRBJ2-3	CASSTTSGGADTQYF	TGTGCCAGCAGCACAACTAGCGGGGGCGCCGATACGCAGTATTTT
TRBD1	NA	TRBV7-9	TRBJ1-1	CASSLGDRASEAFF	TGTGCCAGCAGCTTAGGGGACAGGGCCTCTGAAGCTTTCTTT
TRBD1	once	TRBV7-2	TRBJ2-3	CARDRGRGGTDTQYF	TGTGCCAGGGACAGGGGCCGGGGGGGCACAGATACGCAGTATTTT
TRBD2	once	TRBV5-1	TRBJ2-7	CASGQPRNSGDYEQYF	TGCGCCAGCGGTCAACCTAGGAATAGCGGGGACTACGAGCAGTACTTC
NA	NA	TRBV4-2	TRBJ2-7	CASSQDADEQYF	TGTGCCAGCAGCCAAGACGCGGACGAGCAGTACTTC
TRBD1	few	TRBV11-2	TRBJ1-6	CASSQALGQGRNSPLHF	TGTGCCAGCAGCCAAGCCTTGGGACAGGGCCGAAATTCACCCCTCCACTTT
NA	NA	TRBV4-2	TRBJ1-3	CASSPDRSGNTIYF	TGTGCCAGCAGCCCGGACAGATCTGGAAACACCATATATTTT
NA	NA	TRBV10-2	TRBJ1-4	CASRTGPAGEKLFF	TGCGCCAGCAGGACGGGTCCTGCTGGCGAAAAACTGTTTTTT
TRBD1	NA	TRBV9	TRBJ1-2	CASSGRDRPYGYTF	TGTGCCAGCAGCGGCCGGGACAGGCCCTATGGCTACACCTTC
NA	NA	TRBV5-8	TRBJ1-1	CASAFGAYTEAFF	TGTGCCAGCGCGTTCGGAGCCTACACTGAAGCTTTCTTT
NA	NA	TRBV2	TRBJ1-3	CASSKNSTIYF	TGTGCCAGCAGTAAAAACAGCACCATATATTTT
TRBD1	NA	TRBV5-1	TRBJ1-6	CASSTGTGSNSPLHF	TGCGCCAGCAGCACCGGGACAGGGTCTAATTCACCCCTCCACTTT
NA	few	TRBV6-6	TRBJ1-1	CASSPREVTEAFF	TGTGCCAGCAGTCCGCGAGAGGTGACTGAAGCTTTCTTT
TRBD1	few	TRBV7-9	TRBJ1-2	CASSGDRTNYGYTF	TGTGCCAGCAGCGGGGACAGGACTAACTATGGCTACACCTTC
NA	few	TRBV4-2	TRBJ2-7	CASSQDGAATFSYEQYF	TGTGCCAGCAGCCAAGATGGGGCAGCTACGTTCTCCTACGAGCAGTACTTC
TRBD1	once	TRBV25-1	TRBJ2-7	CASSLTGLYEQYF	TGTGCCAGCAGTCTGACAGGGCTATACGAGCAGTACTTC
TRBD2	NA	TRBV3-1/TRBV3-2	TRBJ2-3	CASSPRGLAGGTDTQYF	TGTGCCAGCAGCCCCAGGGGCCTAGCGGGGGGCACAGATACGCAGTATTTT
NA	NA	TRBV28	TRBJ1-5	CASTLRPRGDQPQHF	TGTGCCAGCACCCTTCGACCCCGGGGGGATCAGCCCCAGCATTTT
TRBD1	NA	TRBV30	TRBJ1-3	CAWSKTGTGNTIYF	TGTGCCTGGAGTAAGACAGGGACTGGAAACACCATATATTTT
TRBD1	NA	TRBV2	TRBJ2-1	CASWTGYNEQFF	TGTGCCAGCTGGACAGGGTACAATGAGCAGTTCTTC
TRBD1	NA	TRBV27	TRBJ1-2	CASSRTGSGYTF	TGTGCCAGCAGTAGGACAGGGAGTGGCTACACCTTC
NA	NA	TRBV6-1	TRBJ1-6	CASSEAISGTFRDNSPLHF	TGTGCCAGCAGTGAAGCGATAAGCGGGACTTTTCGCGATAATTCACCCCTCCACTTT
NA	NA	TRBV5-5	TRBJ2-1	CASSLGTGRDEQFF	TGTGCCAGCAGCTTGGGGACAGGGAGGGATGAGCAGTTCTTC
TRBD1	NA	TRBV9	TRBJ2-1	CASSVDVSGGVREQFF	TGTGCCAGCAGCGTAGATGTATCAGGGGGCGTACGTGAGCAGTTCTTC
NA	few	TRBV7-2	TRBJ2-7	CASSLPGTYEQYF	TGTGCCAGCAGCTTGCCGGGGACCTACGAGCAGTACTTC
NA	NA	TRBV19	TRBJ2-3	CASSSRETPTDTQYF	TGTGCCAGTAGTAGTCGAGAAACTCCAACAGATACGCAGTATTTT
NA	NA	TRBV21-1	TRBJ1-1	CASIIQGLNTEAFF	TGTGCCAGCATCATACAGGGTTTGAACACTGAAGCTTTCTTT
TRBD1	once	TRBV2	TRBJ2-5	CASSVDRGRETQYF	TGTGCCAGCAGTGTGGACAGGGGGCGAGAGACCCAGTACTTC
TRBD1	NA	TRBV27	TRBJ1-6	CASTTGGYNSPLHF	TGTGCCAGCACCACAGGGGGATATAATTCACCCCTCCACTTT
TRBD1	NA	TRBV5-1	TRBJ1-4	CASSPYPDRDEKLFF	TGCGCCAGCAGCCCATATCCAGACAGGGATGAAAAACTGTTTTTT
NA	NA	TRBV7-9	TRBJ2-1	CASSLDGGHNEQFF	TGTGCCAGCAGCTTAGACGGGGGACACAATGAGCAGTTCTTC
TRBD1	NA	TRBV18	TRBJ1-4	CASSPGQGRFGNEKLFF	TGTGCCAGCTCACCCGGACAGGGAAGGTTTGGTAATGAAAAACTGTTTTTT
NA	NA	TRBV13	TRBJ2-7	CASSSVRSNYEQYF	TGTGCCAGCAGCTCAGTACGTTCAAACTACGAGCAGTACTTC
TRBD1	NA	TRBV3-1/TRBV3-2	TRBJ2-2	CASSYSPGQVNTGELFF	TGTGCCAGCAGCTACTCACCGGGACAGGTTAACACCGGGGAGCTGTTTTTT
TRBD1	NA	TRBV6-6	TRBJ2-1	CASSPDRGLNNEQFF	TGTGCCAGCAGCCCGGACAGGGGACTCAACAATGAGCAGTTCTTC
TRBD1	once	TRBV5-4	TRBJ2-2	CASSPQTGWNTGELFF	TGTGCCAGCAGTCCCCAGACAGGGTGGAACACCGGGGAGCTGTTTTTT
NA	once	TRBV7-2	TRBJ2-2	CASSFRGVGTGELFF	TGTGCCAGCAGCTTTCGGGGAGTGGGAACCGGGGAGCTGTTTTTT
TRBD1	NA	TRBV19	TRBJ2-2	CASTPDRDHTGELFF	TGTGCCAGTACCCCGGACAGGGACCACACCGGGGAGCTGTTTTTT
TRBD1	NA	TRBV3-1/TRBV3-2	TRBJ1-2	CASSRGQGVTGYTF	TGTGCCAGCAGCCGCGGACAGGGGGTGACTGGCTACACCTTC
TRBD2	once	TRBV4-3	TRBJ2-2	CASSLIGLAGSAGELFF	TGCGCCAGCAGCCTAATAGGTCTAGCGGGGTCGGCCGGGGAGCTGTTTTTT
NA	NA	TRBV3-1/TRBV3-2	TRBJ1-2	CASSQERFDGYTF	TGTGCCAGCAGCCAGGAGAGGTTTGACGGCTACACCTTC
NA	NA	TRBV18	TRBJ1-4	CASSPIAQNEKLFF	TGTGCCAGCTCACCAATCGCGCAAAATGAAAAACTGTTTTTT